A single T cell receptor beta chain is shown here with its context. This CDR3 is 12 amino acids long. V lost 2 bases and J lost 5, with 7 bases in between. In germline, CDR1 is SGHTS, CDR2 YDEGEE. The sample comes from a study of blood T cell repertoires in COVID-19. Across the study: Acute and convalescent COVID-19 samples came from the United States, Italy and Spain. PBMCs, B-cell-depleted T cells, or T cells were the source of the cDNA or gDNA that made up the material.

Sequencing used immunoSEQ multiplex PCR; TCRdb keeps in-frame clones, though not all of them. The top ten clones hold 5.5% to 7% of a sample with approximately 40,000 clones, 91% of them seen once. The chain links TRBV5-8 to TRBJ1-2; D is unclear. The clonotype originates from a woman at least 80 years old with acute or convalescent COVID-19. The sample comprised peripheral blood. This CDR3 is CASSFLFYGYTF. The CDR3 bases are TGTGCCAGCAGCTTCCTCTTTTATGGCTACACCTTC.